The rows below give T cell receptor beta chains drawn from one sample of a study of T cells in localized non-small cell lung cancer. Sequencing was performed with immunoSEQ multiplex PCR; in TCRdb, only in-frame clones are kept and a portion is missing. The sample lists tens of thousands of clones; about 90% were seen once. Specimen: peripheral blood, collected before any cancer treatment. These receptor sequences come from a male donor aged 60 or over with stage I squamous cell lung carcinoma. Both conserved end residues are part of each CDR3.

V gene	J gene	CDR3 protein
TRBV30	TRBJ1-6	CAWSVSDRGHSPLHF
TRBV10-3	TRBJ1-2	CAIREGSGNGYTF
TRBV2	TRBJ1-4	CASSENSGQGHEKLFF
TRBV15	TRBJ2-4	CATSSLSSGGATKNIQYF
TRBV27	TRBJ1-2	CASSLSGQGAGYTF
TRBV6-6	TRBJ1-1	CASSPRITEAFF
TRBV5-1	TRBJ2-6	CASSREVTAGANVLTF
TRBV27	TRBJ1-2	CASSLRGLNYGYTF
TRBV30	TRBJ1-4	CAWSKGEAPATMKKLFF
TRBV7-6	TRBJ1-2	CASSLGVGTGLNYGYTF
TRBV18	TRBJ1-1	CASSLGRNTEAFF
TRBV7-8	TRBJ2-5	CASSLGQGARMYQETQYF
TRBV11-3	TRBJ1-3	CASSFDSGNTIYF
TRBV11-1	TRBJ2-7	CASSPGQKIGEQYF
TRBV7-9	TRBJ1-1	CASSSRANTEAFF
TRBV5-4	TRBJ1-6	CASSLAKGALSNSPLHF
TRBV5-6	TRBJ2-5	CASSLFQGGTQYF
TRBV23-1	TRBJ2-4	CASNRQTGGAKNIQYF
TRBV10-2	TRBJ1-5	CASSKDRAGNQPQHF
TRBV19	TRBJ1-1	CASIRSWVYRKGDTEAFF
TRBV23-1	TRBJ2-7	CASSQSEGGRTYEQYF
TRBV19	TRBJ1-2	CASSRPGQGAKGYTF
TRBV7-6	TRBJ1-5	CASSPLTTVNQPQHF
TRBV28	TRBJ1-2	CASSPVDYGYTF
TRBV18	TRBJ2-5	CASSPRQGQETQYF
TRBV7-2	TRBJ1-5	CASSLDQSNQPQHF
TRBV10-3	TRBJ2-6	CAISESGAGANVLTF
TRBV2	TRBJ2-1	CASSGERLRSYNEQFF
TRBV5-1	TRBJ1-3	CASRGSGNTIYF
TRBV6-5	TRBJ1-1	CASSYGAQGLGTEAFF
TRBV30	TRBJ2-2	CAWSWTSEPEELFF
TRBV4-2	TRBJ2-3	CASSLLQGAVTDTQYF
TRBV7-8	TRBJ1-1	CASSLARGGTEAFF
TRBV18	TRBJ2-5	CASSLGPVLETQYF
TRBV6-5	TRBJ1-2	CASSFVGTGGYGYTF
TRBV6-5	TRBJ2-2	CASSYFQDTGELFF
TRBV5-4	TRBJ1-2	CASSFLTGVYGYTF
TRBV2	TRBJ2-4	CASAGTRQNIQYF
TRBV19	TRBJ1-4	CASSIAEGEKLFF
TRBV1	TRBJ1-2	CTSSLDRGSVADYGYTF
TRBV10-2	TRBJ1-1	CASSERGRVGTEAFF
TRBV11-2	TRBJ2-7	CATHGDTSYEQYF
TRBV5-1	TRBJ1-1	CASSLGGGLGMNTEAFF
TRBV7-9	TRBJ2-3	CASSSGLAGTDTQYF
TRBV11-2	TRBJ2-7	CASSAGQFSGSYEQYF
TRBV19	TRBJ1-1	CASSARQIMNTEAFF
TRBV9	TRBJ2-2	CASSVNTGELFF